This T cell receptor beta chain came from a study of T cells after yellow fever vaccination. A few counts support this clonotype. Its specificity is unknown. V trimming: 5 bases; J trimming: 5 bases; junction bases outside the gene matches: 5. Germline V gene sequence: CDR1 KGHSH, CDR2 LQKENI. The CDR3 is 14 residues long. General study results and limits: The secondary response was weaker, and its peak arrived faster, on day 5 versus 15.

Making TCR cDNA involved 5'RACE template switching, which added UMIs and a universal primer site. TCRdb passed the 5' RACE reads through MiXCR, listing each CDR3 protein once. The repertoire has about 230,000 distinct CDR3 sequences, roughly 6.8% of them found once; the top ten carry approximately 1.1%. The specimen was CD4+ T cells sorted from PBMCs, collected on the day of the yellow fever booster vaccination. This TCR derives from a man aged 25-45 years who received the YFV17D yellow fever vaccine. The gene calls are TRBV18 and TRBJ2-1; 8 bases line up with TRBD1. The CDR3 bases are TGTGCCAGCTCAATGGACAGGGCGGACAATGAGCAGTTCTTC. This codes for CASSMDRADNEQFF. Variable domain in full (rest from reference TRBV18 and TRBJ2-1): NAGVMQNPRHLVRRRGQEARLRCSPMKGHSHVYWYRQLPEEGLKFMVYLQKENIIDESGMPKERFSAEFPKEGPSILRIQQVVRGDSAAYFCASSMDRADNEQFFGPGTRLTVL.